The 6 T cell receptor beta chains given below trace back to one sample, sequenced in a study of blood T cell repertoires in COVID-19. Assay: immunoSEQ multiplex PCR; the TCRdb copy retains only in-frame clones and omits some. The data hold some 240,000 clones, with roughly 79% observed a single time. The sequencing input was peripheral blood. Receptor source: a woman at least 80 years old with COVID-19, enrolled during active disease.

The chain is built from TRBV21-1 and TRBJ1-2; the D segment call TRBD1 is taken from the table without a DNA check. TRBV21-1 is deemed a pseudogene. This CDR3 contains 16 residues. The CDR3 DNA reads as TGTGCCAGCAGCAAACCGGACAAGGTCCATCACTATGGCTACACCTTC. It translates to CASSKPDKVHHYGYTF.

The V and J genes are TRBV18 and TRBJ2-7; 10 nucleotides align to TRBD1. Per the germline V gene, CDR1 is KGHSH and CDR2 is LQKENI. This CDR3 region has 14 residues. V lost 3 bases, J lost 6 bases, and 5 bases stayed unmatched. CDR3 in amino acids: CASSPTGGPFEQYF. The CDR3 DNA follows: TGTGCCAGCTCACCGACAGGGGGCCCTTTCGAGCAGTACTTC.

The chain joins TRBV4-3 to TRBJ2-3; 10 bases map to TRBD2. The trim removed 1 base at V and 2 bases at J, leaving 3 bases unmatched. Looked up from germline, CDR1 is LGHNA and CDR2 is YSLEER. The CDR3 extends over 16 amino acids. CDR3 in amino acids: CASSQATSGYTDTQYF. As DNA, the CDR3 is TGCGCCAGCAGCCAAGCGACTAGCGGGTACACAGATACGCAGTATTTT.

This chain joins TRBV28 and TRBJ1-1; TRBD1 matches at 7 bases. In germline, CDR1 is MDHEN, CDR2 SYDVKM. Trimming at V came to 6 bases and at J to 8 bases, leaving 9 bases not matched to a gene. This CDR3 is 13 amino acids long. CDR3 bases: TGTGCCAGCAGCCCTGGGACAGTTAAAGAAGCTTTCTTT. Its translation is CASSPGTVKEAFF.

This rearrangement joins TRBV9 to TRBJ2-1; D might be TRBD2 (6 bases). Trimming left V 6 bases short and J 4 bases short, with 14 bases between. The CDR3 spans 14 residues. Germline V gene sequence: CDR1 SGDLS, CDR2 YYNGEE. The chain's CDR3 is CASNQGGSYNEQFF. The CDR3 DNA is TGTGCCAGCAATCAAGGAGGGTCGTACAATGAGCAGTTCTTC. The whole variable domain, remainder taken from reference TRBV9 and TRBJ2-1, is DSGVTQTPKHLITATGQRVTLRCSPRSGDLSVYWYQQSLDQGLQFLIQYYNGEERAKGNILERFSAQQFPDLHSELNLSSLELGDSALYFCASNQGGSYNEQFFGPGTRLTVL.

The CDR3 region is CASSLWGQPEAFF. DNA of the CDR3: TGTGCCAGCAGTTTATGGGGCCAACCTGAAGCTTTCTTT. The rearrangement uses TRBV28 and TRBJ1-1; no reliable D call. The V end was cut by 0 bases, the J end by 6 bases, with 8 bases between. This CDR3 comprises 13 residues. Germline V gene data show CDR1 as MDHEN and CDR2 as SYDVKM.